The T cell receptor beta chain under discussion was sequenced for a study of blood T cell repertoires in COVID-19. Whole-study context: Sites in the United States, Italy and Spain provided acute and convalescent COVID-19 samples. The cDNA or gDNA used as material had been derived from T cells, B-cell-depleted T cells, or PBMCs.

In the authors' workflow: Counts of nucleated cells, estimated from reference gene primer amplification, were obtained. The data were produced by immunoSEQ multiplex PCR, yet TCRdb's version contains in-frame clones alone and is incomplete. V, J and clone size reflect that table, while D and trimming were determined from the DNA. The sample yields 60,000 to 85,000 clones, about 86% seen once. Germline assignment: CDR1 SQVTM and CDR2 ANQGSEA. V was trimmed by 6 bases and J by 4 bases, leaving 9 bases between them. The CDR3 has 11 amino acids. The gene calls are TRBV29-1 and TRBJ2-5; TRBD2 is a possible D gene (6 bases). The clonotype originates from a human donor in a cohort sampled during active COVID-19. Sample: peripheral blood. The CDR3: CSVVRGETQYF. The CDR3 region has the DNA TGCAGCGTGGTGCGGGGAGAGACCCAGTACTTC. The whole variable domain, remainder taken from reference TRBV29-1 and TRBJ2-5, is SAVISQKPSRDICQRGTSLTIQCQVDSQVTMMFWYRQQPGQSLTLIATANQGSEATYESGFVIDKFPISRPNLTFSTLTVSNMSPEDSSIYLCSVVRGETQYFGPGTRLLVL.